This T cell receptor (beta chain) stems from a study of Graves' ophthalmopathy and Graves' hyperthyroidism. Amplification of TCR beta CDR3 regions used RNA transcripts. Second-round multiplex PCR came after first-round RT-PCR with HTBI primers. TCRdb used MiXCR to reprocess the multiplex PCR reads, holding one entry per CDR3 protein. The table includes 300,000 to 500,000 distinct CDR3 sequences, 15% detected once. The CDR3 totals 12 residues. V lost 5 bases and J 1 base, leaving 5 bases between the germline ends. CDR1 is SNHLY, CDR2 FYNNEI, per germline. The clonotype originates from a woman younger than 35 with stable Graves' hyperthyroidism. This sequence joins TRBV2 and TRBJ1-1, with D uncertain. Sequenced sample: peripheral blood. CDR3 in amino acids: CASSITNTEAFF. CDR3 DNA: TGTGCCAGCAGTATAACGAACACTGAAGCTTTCTTT. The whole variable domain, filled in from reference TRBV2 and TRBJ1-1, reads EPEVTQTPSHQVTQMGQEVILRCVPISNHLYFYWYRQILGQKVEFLVSFYNNEISEKSEIFDDQFSVERPDGSNFTLKIRSTKLEDSAMYFCASSITNTEAFFGQGTRLTVV.